This T cell receptor (beta chain) was profiled in a study of PD-1 blockade in classical Hodgkin lymphoma. General observations from the study: Newly diagnosed patients reportedly had lower baseline TCR diversity than healthy donors.

The CDR3 contains 14 residues. In germline, CDR1 is MNHNS, CDR2 SASEGT. V was pared by 6 bases and J by 3 bases, with 11 bases between. On this clone: The target antigen is unknown.

Time point meaning: cycle 4 day 1 (C4D1), after more than five weeks of nivolumab. Relapse was seen in all patients after autologous stem cell transplantation, and brentuximab vedotin exposure was variable. Patients reached a best response of complete response, partial response or progressive disease. Some clones are missing from TCRdb's copy, which holds only in-frame ones; the method was immunoSEQ multiplex PCR. The data contain approximately 89,000 clones, 65% to 85% of them singletons. The receptor's source is a human donor with classical Hodgkin lymphoma. The source was peripheral blood mononuclear cells (PBMCs), collected before the fourth cycle of nivolumab. This chain joins TRBV6-1 and TRBJ1-4, with D tentatively TRBD1 (5 bases). CDR3 in DNA: TGTGCCAGCAGCCCAGGGTTGGCTAATGAAAAACTGTTTTTT. Amino acid sequence: CASSPGLANEKLFF.